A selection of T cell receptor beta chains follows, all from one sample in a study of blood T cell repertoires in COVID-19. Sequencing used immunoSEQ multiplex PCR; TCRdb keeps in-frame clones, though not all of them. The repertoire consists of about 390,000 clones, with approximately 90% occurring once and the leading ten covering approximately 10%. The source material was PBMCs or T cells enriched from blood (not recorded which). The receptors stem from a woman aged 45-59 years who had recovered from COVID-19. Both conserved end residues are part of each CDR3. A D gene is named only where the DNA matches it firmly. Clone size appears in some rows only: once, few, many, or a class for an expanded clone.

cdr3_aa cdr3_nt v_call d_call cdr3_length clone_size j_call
CASSQERGFYGYTF TGTGCCAGCAGCCAAGAGCGGGGCTTCTATGGCTACACCTTC TRBV4-2 - 14 once TRBJ1-2
CASSEALRGGFGNQPQHF TGTGCCAGCAGTGAAGCCCTCAGAGGTGGGTTCGGCAATCAGCCCCAGCATTTT TRBV6-1 - 18 - TRBJ1-5
CAWTSTGAYEQYF TGTGCCTGGACGTCAACAGGGGCCTACGAGCAGTACTTC TRBV30 TRBD1 13 - TRBJ2-7
CASSLEDRVGMNTEAFF TGTGCCAGCAGCTTGGAGGACAGGGTGGGGATGAACACTGAAGCTTTCTTT TRBV5-5 TRBD1 17 - TRBJ1-1
CASSFSNEKLFF TGTGCCAGCAGTTTCTCTAATGAAAAACTGTTTTTT TRBV28 - 12 few TRBJ1-4
CASSQGGGKTETQYF TGTGCCAGCAGCCAAGGCGGGGGGAAAACAGAGACCCAGTACTTC TRBV11-1 TRBD2 15 - TRBJ2-5
CASSLRGTLTEAFF TGTGCCAGCAGCCTCCGCGGGACGCTCACTGAAGCTTTCTTT TRBV9 - 14 - TRBJ1-1
CASTAGFEQYF TGTGCCAGCACCGCGGGATTCGAGCAGTACTTC TRBV7-9 - 11 once TRBJ2-7
CASRGTGGYNSPLHF TGTGCCAGCAGGGGGACAGGGGGCTATAATTCACCCCTCCACTTT TRBV2 TRBD1 15 - TRBJ1-6
CATSDPPGQGTGQFF TGTGCCACCAGTGACCCTCCGGGACAGGGAACGGGGCAGTTCTTC TRBV24-1 TRBD1 15 - TRBJ2-1
CASSPLSAGGPSSYNEQFF TGCGCCAGCAGCCCGCTTTCAGCGGGGGGCCCTAGCTCCTACAATGAGCAGTTCTTC TRBV4-3 TRBD2 19 - TRBJ2-1
CASDPGGGWSYEQYF TGTGCCAGCGACCCCGGTGGGGGGTGGTCCTACGAGCAGTACTTC TRBV2 - 15 - TRBJ2-7
CASSQPAGGPTRDTQYF TGCGCCAGCAGCCAGCCTGCCGGGGGGCCGACCAGGGATACGCAGTATTTT TRBV4-1 - 17 - TRBJ2-3
CASSFIVSGNTIYF TGTGCCAGCAGCTTTATCGTATCTGGAAACACCATATATTTT TRBV7-2 - 14 - TRBJ1-3
CASSLAARGPQYF TGTGCCAGTAGTCTAGCGGCCCGCGGCCCCCAGTACTTC TRBV19 TRBD2 13 - TRBJ2-5
CASSPGTATNTQYF TGTGCCAGTAGTCCTGGGACAGCCACTAATACGCAGTATTTT TRBV19 TRBD1 14 - TRBJ2-3
CASSLSGTGSYEQYF TGTGCCAGCAGTTTATCCGGGACAGGAAGCTACGAGCAGTACTTC TRBV27 TRBD1 15 - TRBJ2-7
CASSLEGQGGLYGYTF TGTGCCAGCAGCTTAGAAGGACAGGGAGGGTTATATGGCTACACCTTC TRBV7-9 TRBD1 16 - TRBJ1-2
CASSPGRGGRANYGYTF TGTGCCAGCAGCCCAGGGCGTGGCGGGAGAGCTAACTATGGCTACACCTTC TRBV11-2 - 17 - TRBJ1-2
CAISLSGASYNEQFF TGTGCCATCTCCCTCAGCGGGGCTTCCTACAATGAGCAGTTCTTC TRBV19 TRBD2 15 - TRBJ2-1
CASLGQTMPNSPLHF TGTGCCAGCTTGGGACAGACTATGCCCAATTCACCCCTCCACTTT TRBV2 TRBD1 15 - TRBJ1-6
CASSFIGAGGFGNTIYF TGTGCCAGCAGCTTTATCGGAGCGGGGGGGTTTGGAAACACCATATATTTT TRBV7-2 - 17 - TRBJ1-3
CSVEDLGNEQFF TGCAGCGTTGAAGATCTCGGCAATGAGCAGTTCTTC TRBV29-1 - 12 - TRBJ2-1
CASSPDRDNQPQHF TGTGCCAGCAGCCCGGACAGAGATAATCAGCCCCAGCATTTT TRBV5-4 - 14 - TRBJ1-5
CASRLAGNTGELFF TGTGCCAGCAGACTAGCGGGGAACACCGGGGAGCTGTTTTTT TRBV9 TRBD2 14 - TRBJ2-2
CASSLALANSPLHF TGTGCCAGCAGCTTAGCGCTGGCCAATTCACCCCTCCACTTT TRBV7-2 - 14 - TRBJ1-6
CASSSDRGTEAFF TGTGCCAGCAGCTCCGACAGGGGGACCGAAGCTTTCTTT TRBV11-2 TRBD1 13 - TRBJ1-1
CASSEEGTFTDTQYF TGTGCCAGCAGTGAAGAAGGGACATTCACAGATACGCAGTATTTT TRBV2 - 15 - TRBJ2-3
CASSSGTDEKLFF TGCGCCAGCAGCTCCGGGACAGATGAAAAACTGTTTTTT TRBV5-1 TRBD1 13 - TRBJ1-4
CASSQRTDEQYF TGTGCCAGCAGTCAGAGGACAGACGAGCAGTACTTC TRBV6-2/TRBV6-3 - 12 - TRBJ2-7
CASSQVTPRTGQETQYF TGTGCCAGCAGCCAAGTGACCCCGAGGACAGGGCAAGAGACCCAGTACTTC TRBV3-1/TRBV3-2 TRBD1 17 - TRBJ2-5
CATSRLGTGDHEQYF TGTGCCACCAGCAGATTGGGGACAGGGGACCACGAGCAGTACTTC TRBV15 TRBD1 15 - TRBJ2-7
CASSPRTGGVNEQFF TGTGCCAGCTCACCCCGCACAGGGGGTGTCAATGAGCAGTTCTTC TRBV18 TRBD1 15 - TRBJ2-1
CASKRTLNTEAFF TGTGCCAGCAAGAGGACATTGAACACTGAAGCTTTCTTT TRBV12-3/TRBV12-4 - 13 - TRBJ1-1
CASSPLGGAGGFRYNEQFF TGCGCCAGCAGCCCCCTAGGGGGGGCGGGGGGTTTTCGGTACAATGAGCAGTTCTTC TRBV5-1 TRBD2 19 once TRBJ2-1
CASSSRDRGPGELFF TGCGCCAGCAGCTCCCGGGACAGGGGACCAGGGGAGCTGTTTTTT TRBV4-1 TRBD1 15 - TRBJ2-2
CASRTGGSTGELFF TGTGCCAGCAGGACAGGGGGAAGTACCGGGGAGCTGTTTTTT TRBV28 TRBD1 14 - TRBJ2-2
CASTSTSGNEQFF TGTGCCAGTACCTCGACTAGCGGGAATGAGCAGTTCTTC TRBV19 TRBD2 13 - TRBJ2-1
CASSLGESTSGVETQYF TGCGCCAGCAGCTTGGGCGAGTCGACTAGCGGGGTGGAGACCCAGTACTTC TRBV5-1 TRBD2 17 - TRBJ2-5
CASSPDRPGQGARGNTIYF TGCGCCAGCAGCCCCGATCGTCCGGGACAGGGGGCGCGTGGAAACACCATATATTTT TRBV5-1 TRBD1 19 - TRBJ1-3
CSARDKWGYTF TGCAGTGCTAGGGACAAGTGGGGCTACACCTTC TRBV20-1 - 11 - TRBJ1-2
CASSYQRGATDTQYF TGTGCCAGCAGTTACCAGCGGGGGGCCACAGATACGCAGTATTTT TRBV6-5 TRBD2 15 - TRBJ2-3
CASSLAEAFPYEQYF TGTGCCAGCAGCTTAGCGGAGGCGTTCCCCTACGAGCAGTACTTC TRBV7-9 - 15 once TRBJ2-7
CASSSTGGSYGYTF TGCGCCAGCAGCTCGACAGGGGGGAGCTATGGCTACACCTTC TRBV5-1 TRBD1 14 - TRBJ1-2
CASRETGNQPQHF TGTGCCAGCAGGGAGACAGGGAATCAGCCCCAGCATTTT TRBV6-5 TRBD1 13 - TRBJ1-5